The rows below give T cell receptor beta chains drawn from one sample of a study of blood T cell repertoires in COVID-19. TCRdb's copy holds only in-frame clones and misses some; the assay was immunoSEQ multiplex PCR. The profile shows about 120,000 clones, roughly four fifths of them singletons. The sample comprised peripheral blood. The receptors stem from a man aged 30 to 39 with COVID-19, enrolled during active disease. The CDR3 runs from the conserved cysteine through the conserved F or W. D genes are given only for firm matches. A clone size is listed for some rows: how often the clone was seen (once, few, many), or a class if it is expanded.

TRBV30	NA	TRBJ1-3	NA	TGTGCCTGGGCCGCGACAGGTCTCTCTGGAAACACCATATATTTT	CAWAATGLSGNTIYF
TRBV4-3	TRBD2	TRBJ2-2	NA	TGCGCCAGCAGCCAAGAAGGGACTAGCGGCTACACCGGGGAGCTGTTTTTT	CASSQEGTSGYTGELFF
TRBV3-1/TRBV3-2	NA	TRBJ2-3	few	TGTGCCAGCAGCCCGGACTCTTCTACGCAGTATTTT	CASSPDSSTQYF
TRBV30	TRBD1	TRBJ1-6	NA	TGTGCCTGTATGGGGACAGGTGATTCACCCCTCCACTTT	CACMGTGDSPLHF
TRBV7-9	NA	TRBJ1-2	once	TGTGCCAGCAGCTCCGGGGGGCTAAACGCCTTC	CASSSGGLNAF
TRBV7-2	NA	TRBJ2-1	NA	TGTGCCAGCAGCCTCAGACTCAATGAGCAGTTCTTC	CASSLRLNEQFF
TRBV7-9	TRBD1	TRBJ2-1	NA	TGTGCCAGCAGCTTATGGGGGGCCGGACAGGGTGGTAATGAGCAGTTCTTC	CASSLWGAGQGGNEQFF
TRBV18	NA	TRBJ2-3	NA	TGTGCCAGCTCGCGGGACAGCACAGATACGCAGTATTTT	CASSRDSTDTQYF
TRBV3-1/TRBV3-2	TRBD2	TRBJ2-5	NA	TGTGCCAGCAGTCTTTGGGTAGCGGGGGAAGAGACCCAGTACTTC	CASSLWVAGEETQYF
TRBV4-1	TRBD1	TRBJ2-7	NA	TGCGCCAGCAGCCAAGAGACAGGGTGGGACGAGCAGTACTTC	CASSQETGWDEQYF
TRBV3-1/TRBV3-2	TRBD1	TRBJ2-2	NA	TGTGCCAGCAGCCCACGTACGGCGTACAGGGGGTTCGGGGAGCTGTTTTTT	CASSPRTAYRGFGELFF
TRBV9	TRBD2	TRBJ2-7	NA	TGTGCCAGCAGCGCCGAACTAGCGGGAGTGCGAGAGCAGTACTTC	CASSAELAGVREQYF
TRBV5-6	NA	TRBJ2-7	NA	TGTGCCAGCAGCTATGGACTCTCCTACGAGCAGTACTTC	CASSYGLSYEQYF
TRBV5-1	TRBD1	TRBJ1-4	few	TGCGCCAGCACCACCGGGACAGGGAATGAAAAACTGTTTTTT	CASTTGTGNEKLFF
TRBV14	NA	TRBJ1-5	NA	TGTGCCAGCAGCCAACAGTACAATCAGCCCCAGCATTTT	CASSQQYNQPQHF
TRBV10-2	NA	TRBJ2-1	NA	TGCGCCAGCAGTGATGGGCGGGTTCCCAGCTCCTACAATGAGCAGTTCTTC	CASSDGRVPSSYNEQFF
TRBV11-2	NA	TRBJ2-7	NA	TGTGCCAGCAGCTTAGATGGAGGAACAGAGAGGGAGCAGTACTTC	CASSLDGGTEREQYF
TRBV5-1	NA	TRBJ2-6	NA	TGCGCCAGCAGCTTGGAACCGGGTCTCTCTGGGGCCAACGTCCTGACTTTC	CASSLEPGLSGANVLTF
TRBV4-1	TRBD2	TRBJ2-2	NA	TGCGCCAGCAGCCATGGACTAGCGGGGGTGAAGGTGGGGGAGCTGTTTTTT	CASSHGLAGVKVGELFF
TRBV19	TRBD1	TRBJ1-6	once	TGTGCCAGTAGCGGGACAGGTGATAATTCACCCCTCCACTTT	CASSGTGDNSPLHF
TRBV10-3	NA	TRBJ2-3	NA	TGTGCCATCCGTCAGGGAAGAGTAGCAGATACGCAGTATTTT	CAIRQGRVADTQYF
TRBV6-5	NA	TRBJ1-6	NA	TGTGCCAGCAGTTACGAGGGTTTGAATTCACCCCTCCACTTT	CASSYEGLNSPLHF